One and the same sample provided the 8 T cell receptor beta chains below, sequenced in a study of shared clonotypes between healthy human individuals (dated by TCRdb to 2020 to 2022). The library was made by the immunoSEQ multiplex PCR assay. Held by TCRdb, this immuneACCESS table contains in-frame sequences only and omits some clones. Under half of the omission traces to an unresolved V gene where checked; the cause of the rest is unknown. Within this sample are over 2,000,000 clones, with around 93% of them counted one time only. The ten biggest clones cover about 1.7% of the sample. CD8 naive samples were CD45RO-negative cells positively selected for CCR7, giving a CD45RA+CCR7+ population that excluded TemRA cells. The specimen sequenced was naive CD8+ T cells from PBMCs. Taken with the paper, the label for cell subset or site translates to: CD45RA+CCR7+. The origin of the receptors is a man between 18 and 35 years old in good health. Some clones in this sample may be carry-over from other donors' samples.

The gene calls are TRBV19 and TRBJ2-1, with D perhaps matching TRBD2 (5 bases). Germline CDR1 LNHDA, CDR2 SQIVND (reference sequence). The V gene lost 4 bases and the J gene lost 0 bases, with 10 bases spanning the gap. CDR3 size: 15 residues. CDR3 nucleotides: TGTGCCAGTAGTACTAGCCGGAGCTCCTACAATGAGCAGTTCTTC. As protein: CASSTSRSSYNEQFF.

The J gene is TRBJ2-7, the V gene TRBV5-5, with D hard to call. Trimming removed 0 bases at V and 9 bases at J, with 10 bases between. Germline V gene sequence: CDR1 SGHKS, CDR2 YYEKEE (reference sequence). The CDR3 contains 12 residues. CDR3 residues: CASSLGPLWQYF. The CDR3 bases are TGTGCCAGCAGCTTGGGCCCCCTTTGGCAGTACTTC.

This clone has just one count. This chain links TRBV6-1 with TRBJ1-1, with a possible D match to TRBD1 (5 bases). CDR3 size: 17 residues. Trimming removed 1 base at V and 0 bases at J, with 15 bases between. The germline gives CDR1 MNHNS, CDR2 SASEGT. CDR3 residues: CASSEGVAGLMNTEAFF. The CDR3 coding sequence is TGTGCCAGCAGTGAAGGGGTGGCGGGGCTAATGAACACTGAAGCTTTCTTT.

The chain uses TRBV6-1 and TRBJ2-1; D call uncertain. V was trimmed by 2 bases and J by 4 bases, leaving 9 bases between them. Germline V gene data show CDR1 as MNHNS and CDR2 as SASEGT. The CDR3 covers 14 residues. This chain's CDR3 is CASSERTVYNEQFF. Written as DNA, the CDR3 is TGTGCCAGCAGTGAAAGGACGGTTTACAATGAGCAGTTCTTC.

The CDR3, as DNA: TGTGCCAGCAGCTTTGGTGCACCTGGGGCCAACGTCCTGACTTTC. Translating it yields CASSFGAPGANVLTF. J is TRBJ2-6 and V is TRBV7-9; no clear D. V gave up 3 bases and J gave up 2 bases, with 8 bases separating them. The CDR3 spans 15 residues. The germline CDR1 and CDR2 sequences are SEHNR and FQNEAQ (reference sequence).

The chain couples TRBV28 to TRBJ2-2; 8 nucleotides line up with TRBD2. Germline assignment: CDR1 MDHEN and CDR2 SYDVKM. V shed 10 bases and J 4 bases; nucleotides not matched to a gene: 5. The CDR3 runs to 13 residues. The CDR3 DNA sequence: TGTGCCACCGGGGGGGGTCTCACCGGGGAGCTGTTTTTT. It specifies CATGGGLTGELFF.

The sample holds one count of this clone. The rearrangement joins TRBV6-1 to TRBJ2-7; the match to TRBD2 covers 7 bases. The ends lost 2 bases at V and 0 bases at J; junction bases unmatched: 4. The CDR3 totals 15 residues. Germline CDR1 and CDR2: MNHNS and SASEGT. CDR3 in DNA: TGTGCCAGCAGTGAAAGCGGGGTCCTCTCCTACGAGCAGTACTTC. Translating gives CASSESGVLSYEQYF.

This chain joins TRBV19 and TRBJ2-7, with 7 bases matching TRBD1. Germline V lookup: CDR1 LNHDA, CDR2 SQIVND (reference sequence). The CDR3 contains 13 residues. Germline trimming cut 9 bases from V and 3 bases from J; bases unmatched to any gene: 8. The CDR3 bases are TGTGCCAGCACCGGGACAGCTCGCTACGAGCAGTACTTC. Its translation: CASTGTARYEQYF. The full variable domain, with the rest looked up from reference TRBV19 and TRBJ2-7, is DGGITQSPKYLFRKEGQNVTLSCEQNLNHDAMYWYRQDPGQGLRLIYYSQIVNDFQKGDIAEGYSVSREKKESFPLTVTSAQKNPTAFYLCASTGTARYEQYFGPGTRLTVT.